Sequencing of this T cell receptor beta chain was carried out in a study of cytomegalovirus exposure and HLA in healthy donors. Study summary: Within an early data release were about 85 million unique TCRs drawn from HLA-typed donors.

PCR was performed using 60 Vbeta and 13 Jbeta primers. Libraries were prepared by immunoSEQ multiplex PCR; TCRdb keeps only in-frame clonotypes and omits some of them. This table has fewer than 250,000 clones, approximately 80% appearing once. Germline assignment: CDR1 PRHDT and CDR2 FYEKMQ (reference sequence). The V and J ends lost 0 bases and 6 bases respectively, with 9 bases between them. The CDR3 has 14 residues. The table lists this clone with a count of one. Its antigen is not known. Notes on the study in general: As a later analysis showed, several of the most significant clusters appeared to be linked to common viral pathogens. A later analysis associated 16,000 or so TCR beta sequences with HLA alleles at a 0.05 false discovery rate.

The V gene is TRBV13, the J gene TRBJ2-1; tentatively, D is TRBD2 (6 bases). Sequencing was carried out using PBMCs. The sequence derives from a man aged 25-45 years in good health and CMV-seronegative. CDR3 amino acids: CASSLGLAPNEQFF. DNA of the CDR3: TGTGCCAGCAGCTTAGGACTAGCTCCCAATGAGCAGTTCTTC. Full variable domain (remainder filled in from reference TRBV13 and TRBJ2-1): AAGVIQSPRHLIKEKRETATLKCYPIPRHDTVYWYQQGPGQDPQFLISFYEKMQSDKGSIPDRFSAQQFSDYHSELNMSSLELGDSALYFCASSLGLAPNEQFFGPGTRLTVL.